Listed below are T cell receptor beta chains from one sample, sequenced in a study of technical replicates of blood from a few donors. Data came from immunoSEQ multiplex PCR; TCRdb stores just in-frame clones and leaves some out. The table shows tens of thousands of clones, with almost 99% occurring only once. The sample comprised T cells isolated from PBMCs. These receptors came from a human donor in good health. Each CDR3 is given with its conserved first and last residue.

V gene,J gene,CDR3 protein
TRBV5-6,TRBJ2-3,CASSWTGEEGDTQYF
TRBV4-3,TRBJ2-1,CASSQEKRELDNEQFF
TRBV29-1,TRBJ2-5,CSVLTSQTQYF
TRBV28,TRBJ2-7,CASSSSASASYEQYF
TRBV27,TRBJ1-5,CASSYLQGQPQHF
TRBV30,TRBJ2-5,CAWGTGETQYF
TRBV6-1,TRBJ1-2,CASSDWAAYYGYTF
TRBV5-8,TRBJ1-1,CASSLEGRGAFF
TRBV20-1,TRBJ1-1,CSASPSLQAFF
TRBV9,TRBJ2-3,CASSVRDYSTDTQYF
TRBV9,TRBJ1-2,CASSSSRGGSYGYTF
TRBV5-1,TRBJ2-5,CASSLARGRETQYF
TRBV2,TRBJ2-3,CASRGLAGGTDTQYF
TRBV4-3,TRBJ1-5,CASSQEGGNQPQHF
TRBV13,TRBJ2-5,CASSLGEGWKTQYF
TRBV11-2,TRBJ2-1,CASSFGEDNEQFF
TRBV20-1,TRBJ2-3,CSPSTDTQYF
TRBV5-4,TRBJ2-7,CASSLEREIYEQYF
TRBV27,TRBJ2-7,CASSLYSGVFAYEQYF
TRBV28,TRBJ2-1,CASSFSGAGNEQFF
TRBV7-2,TRBJ2-3,CASSQGPLAGGYTQYF
TRBV5-1,TRBJ2-1,CASSVQLAGGSYNEQFF
TRBV25-1,TRBJ2-7,CASSGTGRYEQYF
TRBV4-1,TRBJ2-3,CASSPPGLAVRTDTQYF
TRBV7-9,TRBJ2-7,CASSYPGETYEQYF
TRBV27,TRBJ2-3,CASSPLMGQGDTQYF
TRBV10-1,TRBJ1-4,CASSERAGWDEKLFF
TRBV2,TRBJ2-7,CASGDFEF
TRBV27,TRBJ2-2,CASSFQLAGGPTTGELFF
TRBV11-3,TRBJ2-1,CASSLGGRGEQFF
TRBV7-9,TRBJ2-3,CASSGTPSTDTQYF
TRBV29-1,TRBJ2-1,CSVNIGSNEQFF
TRBV4-2,TRBJ2-1,CASRRLAGEYNEQFF
TRBV16,TRBJ1-1,CASSKAGTGGTEAFF
TRBV14,TRBJ2-3,CASSQALDRRTDTQYF
TRBV5-4,TRBJ2-3,CASSSIGSTDTQYF
TRBV30,TRBJ2-5,CAWGLARETQYF
TRBV14,TRBJ1-2,CASSPQGYYGYTF
TRBV7-3,TRBJ2-1,CASSLYSQGGEQFF